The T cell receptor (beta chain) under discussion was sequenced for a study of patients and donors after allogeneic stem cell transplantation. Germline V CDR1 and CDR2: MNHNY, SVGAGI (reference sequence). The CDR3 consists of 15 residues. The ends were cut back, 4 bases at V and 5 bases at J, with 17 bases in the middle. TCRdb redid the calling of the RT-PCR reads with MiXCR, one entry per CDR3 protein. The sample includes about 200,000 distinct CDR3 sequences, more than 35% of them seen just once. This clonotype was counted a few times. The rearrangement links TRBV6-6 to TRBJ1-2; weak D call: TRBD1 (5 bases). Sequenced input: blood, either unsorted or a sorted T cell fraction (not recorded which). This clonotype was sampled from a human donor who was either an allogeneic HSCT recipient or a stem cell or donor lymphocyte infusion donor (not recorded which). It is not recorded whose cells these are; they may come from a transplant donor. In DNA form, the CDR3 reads TGTGCCAGCAGTTCGGGAGGGGCGCCTCAATATGGCTACACCTTC. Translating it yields CASSSGGAPQYGYTF.